Listed below are T cell receptor beta chains from one sample, sequenced in a study of T cell responses to AZD1222 COVID-19 vaccine. TCRdb keeps only in-frame clones here, not all; method: immunoSEQ multiplex PCR. The data contain about 180,000 clones, 90% of them seen just once; the ten biggest clones take up 2.5% to 3%. The sample here was peripheral blood, taken on day 0 of AZD1222 vaccination. These receptors all stem from an adult in good health. The CDR3 runs from the conserved cysteine through the conserved F or W. Each record gives: CDR3 protein, V gene.

CDR3aa: CASSDSGGTGNTIYF
v_gene: TRBV9

CDR3aa: CASSEIGTRSYEQYF
v_gene: TRBV6-2/TRBV6-3

CDR3aa: CASSAGAGDEQFF
v_gene: TRBV7-6

CDR3aa: CASRTTGSENTEAFF
v_gene: TRBV6-5

CDR3aa: CASSPKQGSTNTEAFF
v_gene: TRBV7-3

CDR3aa: CASSVEWDYPTGLDEQFF
v_gene: TRBV9

CDR3aa: CASREGRYEQYF
v_gene: TRBV2

CDR3aa: CATSSGQGEYEQYF
v_gene: TRBV15

CDR3aa: CASSPRTATGANVLTF
v_gene: TRBV5-1

CDR3aa: CASSQGHGGGGTEAFF
v_gene: TRBV4-3

CDR3aa: CASSLETLGWGTNEKLFF
v_gene: TRBV11-2

CDR3aa: CASSPIVFSGTDTQYF
v_gene: TRBV7-2

CDR3aa: CASLGFRGGTGELFF
v_gene: TRBV19

CDR3aa: CASSPFGRGAYGYTF
v_gene: TRBV5-8

CDR3aa: CASSVYDRGSSGYTF
v_gene: TRBV9

CDR3aa: CSASLTGTSGFQETQYF
v_gene: TRBV20-1

CDR3aa: CASSPGRGGGSEQFF
v_gene: TRBV5-4

CDR3aa: CASSPGPGSGNTIYF
v_gene: TRBV7-6

CDR3aa: CASSSPRRGEQYF
v_gene: TRBV7-9

CDR3aa: CASSLSTGAGGLVAQYF
v_gene: TRBV6-6

CDR3aa: CASSVAGTGYNEQFF
v_gene: TRBV9

CDR3aa: CASSNPLGGAFF
v_gene: TRBV19

CDR3aa: CASSLRGQGYEQYF
v_gene: TRBV7-2

CDR3aa: CSGGDLTEAFF
v_gene: TRBV20-1

CDR3aa: CASSVVGGRGETQYF
v_gene: TRBV9

CDR3aa: CASSYSRQGEAFF
v_gene: TRBV6-5

CDR3aa: CASSFPFLPINYGYTF
v_gene: TRBV7-7

CDR3aa: CASSTQGGGTEAFF
v_gene: TRBV9

CDR3aa: CASSPSGTGGEKLFF
v_gene: TRBV9

CDR3aa: CASSPRRGGSYNSPLHF
v_gene: TRBV19

CDR3aa: CASSIAGAKGETQYF
v_gene: TRBV19

CDR3aa: CASSVGSGGSTDTQYF
v_gene: TRBV9

CDR3aa: CASSVGFETQYF
v_gene: TRBV19

CDR3aa: CAWGTGASYEQYF
v_gene: TRBV30

CDR3aa: CATAVGYGYTF
v_gene: TRBV19

CDR3aa: CASRDPVETQYF
v_gene: TRBV6-4

CDR3aa: CASNRWAGQASPLHF
v_gene: TRBV13

CDR3aa: CASSLNSGGYNEQFF
v_gene: TRBV5-1

CDR3aa: CASSMSGGGNQPQHF
v_gene: TRBV19

CDR3aa: CASSQGTDPLFF
v_gene: TRBV4-1

CDR3aa: CASIPHRGLNQPQHF
v_gene: TRBV2

CDR3aa: CASSVDVGSNQPQHF
v_gene: TRBV19

CDR3aa: CATGANTGELFF
v_gene: TRBV10-3

CDR3aa: CASSDKVVGAGNTIYF
v_gene: TRBV6-4

CDR3aa: CASSHSTTSEQFF
v_gene: TRBV7-3

CDR3aa: CPYTEAFF
v_gene: TRBV6-7

CDR3aa: CASSPPGLAGGPYEQYF
v_gene: TRBV18

CDR3aa: CASSQDPTRTGDGSGYTF
v_gene: TRBV4-1

CDR3aa: CASRDPGGDTQYF
v_gene: TRBV2

CDR3aa: CASSEAGGSYNEQFF
v_gene: TRBV2

CDR3aa: CASSTTRGNQPQHF
v_gene: TRBV7-2